This is a list of T cell receptor beta chains from one sample in a study of OX40 agonist ivuxolimab in advanced cancers. Clones were read by immunoSEQ multiplex PCR, and TCRdb kept only the in-frame ones, dropping some. The repertoire consists of tens of thousands of clones, with 80% occurring once and the leading ten covering 8% to 13%. Material: CD4+ or CD8+ T cells sorted from blood, obtained in a trial of the OX40 agonist ivuxolimab. These receptors all come from an adult with an advanced solid tumor such as melanoma, head and neck, liver or kidney cancer. Both conserved end residues are part of each CDR3. The D gene is left open where the match is weak. Rows may omit the clone size; those that give it use once, few, many or a size class.

-,TRBJ1-1,-,TRBV7-9,CASSLAQNTEAFF,TGTGCCAGCAGCTTAGCCCAAAACACTGAAGCTTTCTTT
-,TRBJ2-3,-,TRBV9,CASSVGSEDTQYF,TGTGCCAGCAGCGTAGGTTCCGAAGATACGCAGTATTTT
few,TRBJ2-2,-,TRBV7-2,CASSLLRGASGSTGELFF,TGTGCCAGCAGCCTCCTGAGGGGGGCCTCGGGGAGCACCGGGGAGCTGTTTTTT
-,TRBJ1-2,TRBD1,TRBV28,CASRRQGATKGYTF,TGTGCCAGCAGACGACAGGGGGCTACAAAAGGCTACACCTTC
-,TRBJ2-1,TRBD2,TRBV27,CASSSPPGLAGGSYNEQFF,TGTGCCAGCAGTTCTCCACCGGGACTAGCGGGAGGTTCCTACAATGAGCAGTTCTTC
-,TRBJ1-5,-,TRBV6-1,CASSEHESGSNQPQHF,TGTGCCAGCAGTGAGCACGAATCGGGTAGCAATCAGCCCCAGCATTTT
-,TRBJ2-1,-,TRBV11-1,CASSPRNDEQFF,TGTGCCAGCAGCCCCAGAAATGATGAGCAGTTCTTC
-,TRBJ2-1,-,TRBV29-1,CSGGGDTYNEQFF,TGCAGCGGGGGCGGGGACACTTACAATGAGCAGTTCTTC
few,TRBJ2-2,-,TRBV30,CAWTLGAGELFF,TGTGCCTGGACCCTGGGGGCCGGGGAGCTGTTTTTT
-,TRBJ2-1,TRBD2,TRBV18,CASSSLAGAYNEQFF,TGTGCCAGCTCATCACTAGCGGGAGCCTACAATGAGCAGTTCTTC
-,TRBJ1-6,-,TRBV5-1,CASSLGTNSPLHF,TGCGCCAGCAGTTTGGGCACGAATTCACCCCTCCACTTT
-,TRBJ2-1,-,TRBV29-1,CSVPLPLAPSYNEQFF,TGCAGCGTTCCACTACCTCTAGCGCCCTCCTACAATGAGCAGTTCTTC
few,TRBJ1-6,-,TRBV4-1,CASSQWQGSNSPLHF,TGCGCCAGCAGCCAATGGCAGGGGAGTAATTCACCCCTCCACTTT
-,TRBJ1-5,-,TRBV7-9,CASSFMGTGVNQPQHF,TGTGCCAGCAGCTTCATGGGAACGGGAGTCAATCAGCCCCAGCATTTT
-,TRBJ2-7,-,TRBV29-1,CSVAQGGAWGEQYF,TGCAGCGTCGCCCAGGGGGGGGCGTGGGGCGAGCAGTACTTC
-,TRBJ1-2,-,TRBV11-2,CASSLALVAGDGYTF,TGTGCCAGCAGCTTAGCCCTGGTTGCGGGGGACGGCTACACCTTC
medium-sized,TRBJ1-1,-,TRBV5-1,CASSLRVEGEAFF,TGCGCCAGCAGCTTGAGGGTTGAGGGGGAAGCTTTCTTT
-,TRBJ1-1,-,TRBV6-1,CASSGVGYAFF,TGTGCCAGCAGCGGGGTAGGGTACGCTTTCTTT
-,TRBJ2-7,-,TRBV18,CASSQSKAYEQYF,TGTGCCAGCTCACAAAGTAAGGCCTACGAGCAGTACTTC
-,TRBJ2-3,-,TRBV23-1,CASSPLMSSTDTQYF,TGCGCCAGCAGTCCTTTGATGTCTAGCACAGATACGCAGTATTTT
many,TRBJ2-7,-,TRBV11-2,CASSLDWISYEQYF,TGTGCCAGCAGCCTAGACTGGATTTCCTACGAGCAGTACTTC
-,TRBJ2-2,-,TRBV18,CASSPGGTNTGELFF,TGTGCCAGCTCACCGGGAGGCACGAACACCGGGGAGCTGTTTTTT
-,TRBJ2-3,TRBD1,TRBV7-8,CASSALTTGSDTQYF,TGTGCCAGCAGCGCCCTAACGACAGGGTCAGATACGCAGTATTTT
-,TRBJ2-1,TRBD1,TRBV10-3,CAISPGQGRVNEQFF,TGTGCCATCAGTCCGGGACAGGGTAGAGTTAATGAGCAGTTCTTC
-,TRBJ2-3,TRBD2,TRBV18,CASSPLPGLAMADTQYF,TGTGCCAGCTCACCGCTACCGGGACTAGCCATGGCAGATACGCAGTATTTT
-,TRBJ2-1,-,TRBV13,CASSLARGLAAEQFF,TGTGCCAGCAGCTTGGCGAGGGGTCTCGCGGCTGAGCAGTTCTTC
-,TRBJ2-3,-,TRBV7-2,CASSLIADSTDTQYF,TGTGCCAGCAGCCTGATAGCGGATAGCACAGATACGCAGTATTTT
-,TRBJ1-1,TRBD1,TRBV5-1,CASSLGTGFLDTEAFF,TGCGCCAGCAGCTTGGGGACAGGGTTCTTGGACACTGAAGCTTTCTTT
-,TRBJ1-2,-,TRBV18,CASSPPEITNYGYTF,TGTGCCAGCTCACCACCGGAGATAACTAACTATGGCTACACCTTC
-,TRBJ2-1,-,TRBV18,CASSPPSSPQQFF,TGTGCCAGCTCACCACCGAGTAGCCCACAGCAGTTCTTC
-,TRBJ2-7,-,TRBV25-1,CASSFSRNEQYF,TGTGCCAGCAGTTTTAGTAGGAACGAGCAGTACTTC
-,TRBJ2-7,-,TRBV5-6,CASSALTYEQYF,TGTGCCAGCAGCGCCCTCACCTACGAGCAGTACTTC
-,TRBJ2-1,TRBD1,TRBV5-4,CASKDRDSYNEQFF,TGTGCCAGCAAGGACAGGGACTCCTACAATGAGCAGTTCTTC
-,TRBJ2-5,TRBD2,TRBV7-2,CASSIPGGPGETQYF,TGTGCCAGCAGCATCCCGGGAGGGCCGGGGGAGACCCAGTACTTC
-,TRBJ1-2,-,TRBV18,CASSPNSQGSYGYTF,TGTGCCAGCTCACCAAATTCGCAGGGGAGTTATGGCTACACCTTC
-,TRBJ2-7,-,TRBV5-1,CASSLGGGRYEQYF,TGCGCCAGCAGCCTGGGGGGTGGGCGCTACGAGCAGTACTTC
few,TRBJ2-3,-,TRBV19,CASTSTGFTDTQYF,TGTGCCAGTACTTCGACAGGTTTCACAGATACGCAGTATTTT
medium-sized,TRBJ1-1,-,TRBV7-3,CASKSTDLNTEAFF,TGTGCCAGCAAATCCACAGATTTGAACACTGAAGCTTTCTTT
-,TRBJ1-1,-,TRBV6-6,CASSYYGGQETEAFF,TGTGCCAGCAGTTACTACGGGGGGCAGGAGACTGAAGCTTTCTTT
-,TRBJ2-6,TRBD1,TRBV5-8,CASSLFLQGAGANVLTF,TGTGCCAGCAGCTTGTTCCTCCAGGGGGCTGGGGCCAACGTCCTGACTTTC
-,TRBJ2-1,TRBD2,TRBV27,CASSLRLAGGYEQFF,TGTGCCAGCAGTCTCAGACTAGCGGGAGGTTATGAGCAGTTCTTC
medium-sized,TRBJ2-2,TRBD1,TRBV6-1,CASSRTGAPTGELFF,TGTGCCAGCAGTAGAACAGGGGCCCCCACCGGGGAGCTGTTTTTT
-,TRBJ1-1,-,TRBV6-5,CASSYRRGTEAFF,TGTGCCAGCAGTTACCGTCGGGGCACTGAAGCTTTCTTT
few,TRBJ2-2,-,TRBV30,CAWSRDTGELFF,TGTGCCTGGAGTCGAGACACCGGGGAGCTGTTTTTT
-,TRBJ2-1,TRBD2,TRBV2,CASREGLAGGLFEQFF,TGTGCCAGCAGGGAGGGACTAGCGGGAGGGCTATTCGAGCAGTTCTTC
-,TRBJ2-3,TRBD2,TRBV11-3,CASSPGLAGGPTDTQYF,TGTGCCAGCAGCCCGGGACTAGCGGGAGGGCCCACAGATACGCAGTATTTT
-,TRBJ1-2,-,TRBV27,CASSSPGNYGYTF,TGTGCCAGCAGCTCCCCAGGGAACTATGGCTACACCTTC
-,TRBJ2-1,TRBD2,TRBV2,CASGGTISYNEQFF,TGTGCCAGCGGGGGGACTATCTCCTACAATGAGCAGTTCTTC
once,TRBJ1-2,TRBD1,TRBV7-9,CASSLGTGENGYTF,TGTGCCAGCAGCCTCGGGACAGGGGAAAATGGCTACACCTTC
-,TRBJ2-7,-,TRBV21-1,CASSKGGLPVWNYEQYF,TGTGCCAGCAGCAAAGGGGGACTCCCGGTGTGGAACTACGAGCAGTACTTC
-,TRBJ2-3,-,TRBV29-1,CSVGFGPSTQYF,TGCAGCGTTGGATTCGGACCGTCGACGCAGTATTTT
-,TRBJ1-1,-,TRBV5-4,CASSRGGWDTEAFF,TGTGCCAGCAGTCGGGGGGGCTGGGACACTGAAGCTTTCTTT
-,TRBJ1-1,-,TRBV7-9,CASSPGILNTEAFF,TGTGCCAGCAGCCCAGGCATACTGAACACTGAAGCTTTCTTT
-,TRBJ1-5,-,TRBV4-1,CASRSSASGWSNQPQHF,TGCGCCAGCAGGAGCTCGGCAAGTGGTTGGAGCAATCAGCCCCAGCATTTT
few,TRBJ1-1,-,TRBV9,CASSVDQFREAFF,TGTGCCAGCAGCGTAGACCAATTCCGTGAAGCTTTCTTT